The 15 T cell receptor beta chains in this list originate from one sample, sequenced in a study of OX40 agonist ivuxolimab in advanced cancers. Sequenced by immunoSEQ multiplex PCR; TCRdb stores in-frame clones only, minus some. The sample has around 67,000 clones, 70% to 90% seen once. The sequencing here drew on CD4+ or CD8+ T cells sorted from blood, taken in a trial of the OX40 agonist ivuxolimab. These receptors were collected from an adult with an advanced solid tumor such as melanoma, head and neck, liver or kidney cancer.

The chain is built from TRBV5-1 and TRBJ1-1, with D possibly matching TRBD1 (6 bases). V lost 1 base to trimming and J lost 0 bases, with 10 bases between them. Germline V gives CDR1 SGHRS, CDR2 YFSETQ. The CDR3 is 15 amino acids. The CDR3: CASSLQGYMNTEAFF. The CDR3 DNA sequence: TGCGCCAGCAGCTTGCAGGGGTACATGAACACTGAAGCTTTCTTT.

J is TRBJ2-3 and V is TRBV5-6; D is possibly TRBD1 (6 bases). Per the germline V gene, CDR1 is SGHDT and CDR2 is YYEEEE. CDR3 length: 15 amino acids. V lost 1 base and J 4 bases, leaving 13 bases between the germline ends. The CDR3 nucleotides are TGTGCCAGCAGCTTGACAGCAGGGGAAGCAGATACGCAGTATTTT. It is translated as CASSLTAGEADTQYF.

V and J are TRBV6-5 and TRBJ2-5, with D maybe TRBD2 (5 bases). Germline V gene sequence: CDR1 MNHEY, CDR2 SVGAGI. CDR3 length equals 12 residues. Trimming left V 2 bases short and J 10 bases short, with 11 bases between. The CDR3 DNA reads TGTGCCAGCAGTTACGCGGGTAGCGACCAGTACTTC. Its translation is CASSYAGSDQYF.

The chain uses TRBV5-1 and TRBJ2-7; D is unresolved. From germline, CDR1 is SGHRS and CDR2 YFSETQ. The CDR3 is 14 residues long. The ends were cut back, 0 bases at V and 2 bases at J, with 9 bases in the middle. Here the CDR3 DNA reads TGCGCCAGCAGCTTGGCTGTTTCTCCCTACGAGCAGTACGTC. Translated: CASSLAVSPYEQYV.

The chain carries TRBV5-6 and TRBJ2-7; 7 bases are a match to TRBD2. This CDR3 region has 15 residues. Germline CDR1 SGHDT, CDR2 YYEEEE. V lost 2 bases and J lost 3; bases outside the gene matches: 8. The CDR3 DNA follows: TGTGCCAGCAGCTTTGCAGCGGGGACCCACTACGAGCAGTACTTC. Translation gives CASSFAAGTHYEQYF.

The V call is TRBV10-3, the J call TRBJ2-2, with 9 bases lining up with TRBD1. V lost 0 bases, J lost 3 bases, and 2 bases stayed unmatched. This CDR3 region has 16 residues. Per germline, CDR1 ENHRY and CDR2 SYGVKD. Here the CDR3 DNA reads TGTGCCATCAGTGAGTCCGACAGGGGGTACACCGGGGAGCTGTTTTTT. As protein: CAISESDRGYTGELFF.

The V and J genes are TRBV6-5 and TRBJ1-1; D unresolved. Trimming cost V 4 bases and J 7 bases, with 13 bases left between them. Looked up from germline, CDR1 is MNHEY and CDR2 is SVGAGI. There are 13 residues in the CDR3. CDR3 in amino acids: CASSFWEPGEAFF. For the CDR3, the DNA is TGTGCCAGCAGTTTTTGGGAACCGGGTGAAGCTTTCTTT.

The J gene is TRBJ2-5, the V gene TRBV7-2, with 14 positions matching TRBD2. V shed 4 bases, J shed 5 bases, and the junction held 3 bases outside the gene matches. The germline gives CDR1 SGHTA, CDR2 FQGNSA. The CDR3 extends over 15 amino acids. CDR3 bases: TGTGCCAGCAGCTCCGGGACTAGCGGGGGCGAGACCCAGTACTTC. Translated, it gives CASSSGTSGGETQYF.

This clone was seen just once. V and J are TRBV5-1 and TRBJ2-5; D perhaps matches TRBD1 (6 bases). The J call could be wrong; TRBJ2-7 is a better fit for the DNA end. CDR1 and CDR2 from the germline V gene are SGHRS and YFSETQ. The CDR3 is 14 amino acids. The CDR3 protein is CASSLSAGAGEQYF. Here the CDR3 DNA reads TGCGCCAGCAGCTTGAGTGCAGGGGCCGGCGAGCAGTACTTC.

V usage is TRBV5-5 and J usage is TRBJ2-5; D uncertain. CDR3 length: 16 amino acids. Germline CDR1 reads SGHKS; CDR2 reads YYEKEE (reference sequence). The ends were cut back, 1 base at V and 2 bases at J, with 15 bases in the middle. The CDR3 DNA is TGTGCCAGCAGCTTGTACGGCGGCTTGGGGCAAGAGACCCAGTACTTC. It specifies CASSLYGGLGQETQYF.

This clone came up a few times. The chain joins TRBV19 to TRBJ2-3; D perhaps matches TRBD2 (7 bases). Trimming cost V 4 bases and J 1 base, with 15 bases left between them. Germline V lookup: CDR1 LNHDA, CDR2 SQIVND (reference sequence). This CDR3 has 16 residues. The CDR3 DNA is TGTGCCAGTAGTACAGGGACTAACAGGGGCACAGATACGCAGTATTTT. Its protein product is CASSTGTNRGTDTQYF.

This clone was picked up one time. The CDR3 nucleotides read TGTGCCTGGAGTGTAGGTGGAGCTTCAGATACGCAGTATTTT. As protein: CAWSVGGASDTQYF. The chain joins TRBV30 to TRBJ2-3; D is uncertain. The CDR3 extends over 14 amino acids. Between the trimmed V and J ends, which lost 0 bases and 4 bases, there was a span of 11 bases. Germline-derived CDR1 and CDR2 are GTSNPN and SVGIG (reference sequence).

V is TRBV5-1 and J is TRBJ1-4; possible D gene TRBD1, 6 bases. The CDR3 is made up of 15 amino acids. Trimming removed 0 bases from V and 5 bases from J, with 11 bases in between. Germline V gene data show CDR1 as SGHRS and CDR2 as YFSETQ. CDR3 bases: TGCGCCAGCAGCTTGGTGGGGGGCTTCAATGAAAAACTGTTTTTT. It codes for CASSLVGGFNEKLFF.

This clone was counted only a few times. This chain uses TRBV5-4 with TRBJ1-3; a possible D gene is TRBD1 (5 bases). Trimming pared 2 bases from V and 4 bases from J, leaving 13 bases between. The CDR3 loop spans 15 amino acids. Germline CDR1 and CDR2: SGHNT and YYREEE (reference sequence). CDR3 region: CASSFAGPGGNTIYF. CDR3 nucleotides: TGTGCCAGCAGCTTCGCGGGGCCGGGGGGAAACACCATATATTTT.

This clone was observed a few times. The chain recombines TRBV14 with TRBJ1-1; D gene ambiguous. V lost 1 base and J lost 11, with 17 bases in between. The V gene's germline CDR1 is SGHDN and CDR2 FVKESK. The CDR3 is made up of 14 amino acids. The CDR3 DNA is TGTGCCAGCAGCCAAGGGTGGACGGGTAAGACGGCTTTCTTT. It is translated as CASSQGWTGKTAFF.